This T cell receptor (beta chain) was identified in a study of Ad26.COV2.S vaccination and SARS-CoV-2 variants. Study-wide background: The donor was enrolled in the Ad26.COV2.S arm of the COV1001 trial. Intramuscular Ad26.COV2.S at 5x10^10 or 1x10^11 viral particles. Whole-study results and caveats: CD8+ and CD4+ T cells specific for spike reportedly responded with substantial breadth after vaccination.

Concerning this clone: Its specificity is not known.

Trimming cost V 5 bases and J 0 bases, with 7 bases left between them. The germline gives CDR1 GTSNPN, CDR2 SVGIG (reference sequence). The CDR3 has 12 amino acids. Treatment meaning: over 15 received Ad26.COV2.S at low or high dose, single or two shots; 5 received placebo; per-sample allocation not given. All samples were drawn on day 63, counting from the first vaccine or placebo injection. Recruitment in Boston yielded a donor of adult age, 18-55 years. Clones were read by immunoSEQ multiplex PCR, and TCRdb kept only the in-frame ones, dropping some. Found here are fewer than 900,000 clones, more than 80% of them singletons; the top ten hold 1.5%.

The chain links TRBV30 to TRBJ1-1; no reliable D call. The source is a person aged 18-60 years who received the Ad26.COV2.S COVID-19 vaccine or a placebo. This specimen consisted of peripheral blood, obtained in a trial of Ad26.COV2.S vaccine versus placebo. The CDR3 DNA is TGTGCCTGGTACATAATGAACACTGAAGCTTTCTTT. Amino acid sequence: CAWYIMNTEAFF.